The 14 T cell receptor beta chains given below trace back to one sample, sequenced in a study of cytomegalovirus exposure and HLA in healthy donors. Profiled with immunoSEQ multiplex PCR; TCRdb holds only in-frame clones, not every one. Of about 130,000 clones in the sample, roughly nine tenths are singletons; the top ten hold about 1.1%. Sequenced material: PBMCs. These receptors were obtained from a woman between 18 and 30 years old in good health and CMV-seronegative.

The CDR3 DNA reads as TGTGCCAGCAGCCCACTCGACAGGGGAGAGACCCAGTACTTC. Its protein is CASSPLDRGETQYF. The J gene is TRBJ2-5, the V gene TRBV5-6; 8 bases align to TRBD1. CDR1 and CDR2 from the germline V gene are SGHDT and YYEEEE. The CDR3 covers 14 residues. J lost 4 bases, V lost 4 bases, and 6 bases had no gene match. The full variable domain, with the rest looked up from reference TRBV5-6 and TRBJ2-5, is DAGVTQSPTHLIKTRGQQVTLRCSPKSGHDTVSWYQQALGQGPQFIFQYYEEEERQRGNFPDRFSGHQFPNYSSELNVNALLLGDSALYLCASSPLDRGETQYFGPGTRLLVL.

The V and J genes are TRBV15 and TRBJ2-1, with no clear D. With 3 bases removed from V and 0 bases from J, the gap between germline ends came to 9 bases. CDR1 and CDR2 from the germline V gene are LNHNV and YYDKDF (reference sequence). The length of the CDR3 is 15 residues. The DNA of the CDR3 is TGTGCCACCAGCAGGGAGACGGGCTCCTACAATGAGCAGTTCTTC. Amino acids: CATSRETGSYNEQFF.

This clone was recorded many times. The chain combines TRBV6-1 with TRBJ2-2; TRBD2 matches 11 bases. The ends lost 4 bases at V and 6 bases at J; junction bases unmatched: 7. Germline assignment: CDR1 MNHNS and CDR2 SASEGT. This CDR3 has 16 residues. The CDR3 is CASSGLAGSPAGELFF. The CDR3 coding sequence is TGTGCCAGCAGTGGACTAGCGGGATCGCCGGCCGGGGAGCTGTTTTTT.

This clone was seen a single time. The CDR3 region has the DNA TGTGCCAGCAGAACAGGGGAAGGCTTTTCACCCCTCCACTTT. Protein sequence: CASRTGEGFSPLHF. This rearrangement joins TRBV6-5 to TRBJ1-6; the match to TRBD1 covers 7 bases. The CDR3 length is 14 residues. V gave up 6 bases and J gave up 9 bases; unmatched junction bases: 8. In germline, CDR1 is MNHEY, CDR2 SVGAGI.

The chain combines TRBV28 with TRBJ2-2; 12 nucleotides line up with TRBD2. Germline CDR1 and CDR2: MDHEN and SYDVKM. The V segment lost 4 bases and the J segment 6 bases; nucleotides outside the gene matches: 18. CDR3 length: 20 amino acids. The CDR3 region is CASSSPLASGRAPWAGELFF. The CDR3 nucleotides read TGTGCCAGCAGTTCACCCCTTGCTAGCGGGAGGGCCCCATGGGCCGGGGAGCTGTTTTTT.

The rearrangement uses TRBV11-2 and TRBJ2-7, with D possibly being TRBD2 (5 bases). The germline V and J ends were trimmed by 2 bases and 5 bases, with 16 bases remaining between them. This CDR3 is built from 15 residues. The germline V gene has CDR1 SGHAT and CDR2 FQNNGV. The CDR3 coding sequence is TGTGCCAGCAGCTTAACCCCGAGGAGGTCCCACGAGCAGTACGTC. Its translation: CASSLTPRRSHEQYV.

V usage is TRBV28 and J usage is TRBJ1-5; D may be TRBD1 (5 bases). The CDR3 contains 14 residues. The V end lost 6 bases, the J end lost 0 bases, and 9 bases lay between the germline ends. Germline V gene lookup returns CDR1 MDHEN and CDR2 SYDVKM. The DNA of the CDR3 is TGTGCCAGCAGGCGGGGACCTAGCAATCAGCCCCAGCATTTT. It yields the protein CASRRGPSNQPQHF.

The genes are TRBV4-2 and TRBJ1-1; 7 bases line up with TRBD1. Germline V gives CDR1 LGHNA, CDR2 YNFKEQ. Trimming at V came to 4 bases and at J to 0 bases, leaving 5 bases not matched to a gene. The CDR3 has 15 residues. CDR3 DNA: TGTGCCAGCAGCCCCTCGACAGGGCTGAACACTGAAGCTTTCTTT. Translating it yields CASSPSTGLNTEAFF.

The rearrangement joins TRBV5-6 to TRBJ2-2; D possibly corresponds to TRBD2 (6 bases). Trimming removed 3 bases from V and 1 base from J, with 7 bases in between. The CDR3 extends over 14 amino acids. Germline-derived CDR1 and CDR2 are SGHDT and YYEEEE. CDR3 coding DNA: TGTGCCAGCAGCTCTAGCGTGAACACCGGGGAGCTGTTTTTT. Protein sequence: CASSSSVNTGELFF.

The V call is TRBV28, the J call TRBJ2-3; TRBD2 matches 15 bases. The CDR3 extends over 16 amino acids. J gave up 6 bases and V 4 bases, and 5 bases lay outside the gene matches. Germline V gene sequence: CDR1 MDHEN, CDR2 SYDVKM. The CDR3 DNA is TGTGCCAGCAGTTCCGGGACTAGCGGGGGGTGGGATACGCAGTATTTT. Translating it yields CASSSGTSGGWDTQYF.

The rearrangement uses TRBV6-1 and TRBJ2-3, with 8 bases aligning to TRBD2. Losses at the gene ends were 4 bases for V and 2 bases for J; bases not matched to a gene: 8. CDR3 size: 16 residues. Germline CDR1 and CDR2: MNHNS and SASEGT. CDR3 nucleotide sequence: TGTGCCAGCAGTGGTCATAGCGGGGCCATCACAGATACGCAGTATTTT. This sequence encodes CASSGHSGAITDTQYF.

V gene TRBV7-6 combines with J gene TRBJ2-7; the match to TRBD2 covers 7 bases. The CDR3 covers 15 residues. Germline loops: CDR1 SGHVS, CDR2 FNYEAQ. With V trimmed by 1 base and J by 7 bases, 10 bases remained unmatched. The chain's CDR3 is CASSLEGGVRGEQYF. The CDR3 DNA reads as TGTGCCAGCAGCTTAGAGGGAGGGGTACGAGGGGAGCAGTACTTC.

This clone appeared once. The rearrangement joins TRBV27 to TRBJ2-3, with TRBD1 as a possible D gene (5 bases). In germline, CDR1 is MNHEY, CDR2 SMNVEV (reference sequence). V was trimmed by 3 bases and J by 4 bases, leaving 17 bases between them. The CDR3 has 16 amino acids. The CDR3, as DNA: TGTGCCAGCAGTTTCATCGGACCTAAAGGGGCAGATACGCAGTATTTT. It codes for CASSFIGPKGADTQYF.

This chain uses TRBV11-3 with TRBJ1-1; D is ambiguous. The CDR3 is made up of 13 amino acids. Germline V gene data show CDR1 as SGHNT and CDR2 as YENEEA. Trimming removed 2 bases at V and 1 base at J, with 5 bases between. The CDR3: CASSLSGNTEAFF. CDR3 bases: TGTGCCAGCAGCTTATCCGGGAACACTGAAGCTTTCTTT.